This T cell receptor (beta chain) was found in a study of cytomegalovirus exposure and HLA in healthy donors. The germline gives CDR1 SGHDT, CDR2 YYEEEE. The CDR3 has 14 residues. Trimming stripped 4 bases from V and 4 bases from J, with 15 bases between. Both 60 Vbeta primers and 13 Jbeta primers went into the PCR. Sequenced by immunoSEQ multiplex PCR; TCRdb stores in-frame clones only, minus some. The data contain 200,000 or so clones, roughly 87% of them seen just once; the ten biggest clones take up around 0.21%. The chain carries TRBV5-6 and TRBJ2-7; tentatively, D is TRBD1 (5 bases). The sample was PBMCs. The source is a girl under three years old in good health and CMV-seronegative. Here the CDR3 reads CASSLGQGVYEQYF. In DNA, the CDR3 is TGTGCCAGCAGCCTAGGACAAGGGGTATACGAGCAGTACTTC.